The next 2 T cell receptor beta chains were all read from a single sample in a study of beta chain features in type 1 diabetes. The investigators reverse transcribed all of the isolated RNA, so they sequenced expressed TCRB transcripts. Generated by immunoSEQ multiplex PCR, the TCRdb table keeps only in-frame clones and is missing some. The sample includes tens of thousands of clones, roughly 56% of them seen just once. Sequences were obtained from Tregs from blood. The source is a woman in her late teens or twenties in good health.

This chain joins TRBV28 and TRBJ2-3, with D hard to call. Germline V CDR1 and CDR2: MDHEN, SYDVKM. The V and J ends lost 4 bases and 10 bases respectively, with 12 bases between them. CDR3 size: 12 residues. CDR3 protein: CASSSGFNAQYF. CDR3 sequence (DNA): TGTGCCAGCAGTTCCGGGTTCAATGCGCAGTATTTT.

This clone has a handful of counts. Other DNA sequences in this specimen translate into the identical CDR3. The J gene is TRBJ2-1, the V gene TRBV7-2; TRBD2 might be the D (6 bases). The length of the CDR3 is 13 residues. The germline V gene encodes CDR1 SGHTA and CDR2 FQGNSA. V dropped 1 base and J dropped 7 bases, with 8 bases sitting between them. In nucleotides, the CDR3 is TGTGCCAGCAGCTTAGTGACTAGGAATGAGCAGTTCTTC. Translating it yields CASSLVTRNEQFF.